The clone carrying this TCR beta chain was observed a few times. As yet, its antigen is unknown. The CDR3 extends 3 residues past the end of the read, so its final part is completed from the germline J gene. Equal genomic DNA amounts from CVID and control samples were sequenced. Some clones are missing from TCRdb's copy, which holds only in-frame ones; the method was immunoSEQ multiplex PCR. This record lists 50,000 or so clones, none seen once only, and the top ten clones contain approximately 3.6%. This entry comes from a study of T cell clonality in common variable immunodeficiency. Study-wide results and limits: Reportedly, TCR beta sequences from common variable immunodeficiency showed fewer deletions and N-nucleotide insertions. Shared TCRbeta clones were fewer between CVID subjects than controls.

The germline gives CDR1 LNHDA, CDR2 SQIVND (reference sequence). The V gene lost 6 bases and the J gene lost 1 base, with 6 bases spanning the gap. CDR3 length equals 12 residues. This TCR came from a person aged 18-70 years in good health. The genes are TRBV19 and TRBJ2-5; the D is unclear. The specimen sequenced was peripheral blood mononuclear cells. CDR3 DNA (partial): TGTGCCAGTAGCCACGGCCAAGAGACC. Translation gives CASSHGQET. The whole CDR3 reads CASSHGQETQYF. Full variable domain (remainder filled in from reference TRBV19 and TRBJ2-5): DGGITQSPKYLFRKEGQNVTLSCEQNLNHDAMYWYRQDPGQGLRLIYYSQIVNDFQKGDIAEGYSVSREKKESFPLTVTSAQKNPTAFYLCASSHGQETQYFGPGTRLLVL.